One sample yielded the 8 T cell receptor beta chains listed below, sequenced in a study of glioma-infiltrating T cells. Amplification of TCR alpha and beta CDR3 regions from RNA used iRepertoire nested multiplex PCR. TCRdb re-derived calls from the multiplex PCR reads in MiXCR, one entry per CDR3 protein. The repertoire holds roughly 190,000 distinct CDR3 sequences, roughly 32% seen once, with around 20% in the top ten. The sequenced sample consisted of glioma tissue, nonneoplastic brain tissue, or PBMCs (not recorded which). The receptor source for this set is a human donor with low-grade glioma or glioblastoma, undergoing nonglioma brain surgery, or in good health (not recorded which).

In its sample, this clonotype was seen many times. J is TRBJ2-4 and V is TRBV20-1; either TRBD1 or TRBD2 may supply D (6 bases each). Germline V gene lookup returns CDR1 DFQATT and CDR2 SNEGSKA (reference sequence). The CDR3 totals 16 residues. Between the trimmed V and J ends, which lost 1 base and 0 bases, there was a span of 13 bases. This CDR3 is CSARGGGLLAKNIQYF. In DNA, the CDR3 is TGCAGTGCTAGAGGAGGGGGGTTACTAGCCAAAAACATTCAGTACTTC.

This clonotype came up many times. This chain joins TRBV28 and TRBJ1-4; D gene unclear. V was pared by 3 bases and J by 0 bases, with 8 bases between. CDR3 length: 15 amino acids. The germline gives CDR1 MDHEN, CDR2 SYDVKM. CDR3 sequence: CASSFSGATNEKLFF. Written as DNA, the CDR3 is TGTGCCAGCAGTTTTAGCGGTGCAACTAATGAAAAACTGTTTTTT. Filled out from reference TRBV28 and TRBJ1-4, the complete variable domain reads DVKVTQSSRYLVKRTGEKVFLECVQDMDHENMFWYRQDPGLGLRLIYFSYDVKMKEKGDIPEGYSVSREKKERFSLILESASTNQTSMYLCASSFSGATNEKLFFGSGTQLSVL.

This clonotype has a count of ten or more. The chain uses TRBV25-1 and TRBJ2-6, with unresolved D. Trimming cost V 10 bases and J 5 bases, with 6 bases left between them. There are 11 residues in the CDR3. Germline V CDR1 and CDR2: MGHDK, SYGVNS. CDR3 region: CATFRANVLTF. The CDR3 coding sequence is TGTGCCACCTTTAGGGCCAACGTCCTGACTTTC.

The table lists this clonotype with many counts. This chain links TRBV5-4 with TRBJ2-7, with D possibly matching TRBD2 (6 bases). The V gene lost 5 bases and the J gene lost 0 bases, with 6 bases spanning the gap. The CDR3 is 12 residues long. In germline, CDR1 is SGHNT, CDR2 YYREEE (reference sequence). The CDR3 reads CASRGLSYEQYF. The DNA of the CDR3 is TGTGCCAGCAGGGGACTCTCCTACGAGCAGTACTTC.

The sample holds a few counts of this clonotype. The V call is TRBV10-3, the J call TRBJ1-2, with TRBD1 matching 7 bases. V trimming: 2 bases; J trimming: 1 base; junction bases outside the gene matches: 4. Germline-derived CDR1 and CDR2 are ENHRY and SYGVKD. The CDR3 is made up of 15 amino acids. CDR3 region: CAISEDRELNYGYTF. The CDR3 region has the DNA TGTGCCATCAGTGAGGACAGGGAGCTTAACTATGGCTACACCTTC.

This sequence joins TRBV29-1 and TRBJ2-5; no firm D call. The CDR3 is 14 residues long. Germline CDR1 SQVTM, CDR2 ANQGSEA. V was pared by 3 bases and J by 1 base, with 12 bases between. The CDR3 nucleotides are TGCAGCGTTGATCCTGGGCTTTTCCAAGAGACCCAGTACTTC. It encodes CSVDPGLFQETQYF.

In this sample, this clonotype turned up a few times. The DNA for the CDR3 is TGTGCCAGTAGATCCCCTCGATTGGATAATGAAAAACTGTTTTTT. Amino acid sequence: CASRSPRLDNEKLFF. The chain joins TRBV19 to TRBJ1-4, with unresolved D. The CDR3 length is 15 residues. V was trimmed by 6 bases and J by 4 bases, leaving 15 bases between them. Germline assignment: CDR1 LNHDA and CDR2 SQIVND (reference sequence).

This clonotype was picked up many times. The chain is built from TRBV20-1 and TRBJ2-1, with D perhaps matching TRBD1 (5 bases). Trimming removed 3 bases at V and 5 bases at J, with 14 bases between. The length of the CDR3 is 14 residues. CDR1 DFQATT and CDR2 SNEGSKA come from the germline V gene (reference sequence). The CDR3 protein is CSASKGQLDNEQFF. CDR3 DNA: TGCAGTGCTAGTAAGGGGCAGTTGGACAATGAGCAGTTCTTC.